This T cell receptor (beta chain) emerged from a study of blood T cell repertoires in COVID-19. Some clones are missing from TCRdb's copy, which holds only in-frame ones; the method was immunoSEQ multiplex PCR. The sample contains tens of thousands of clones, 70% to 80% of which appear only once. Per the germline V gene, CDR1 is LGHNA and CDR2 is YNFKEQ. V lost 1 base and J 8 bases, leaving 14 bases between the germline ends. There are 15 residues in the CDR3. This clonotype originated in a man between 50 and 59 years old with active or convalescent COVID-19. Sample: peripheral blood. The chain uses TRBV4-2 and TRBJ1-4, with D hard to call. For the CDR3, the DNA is TGTGCCAGCAGCCAAGCCCGGGAGGCGGGGGAAAAACTGTTTTTT. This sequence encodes CASSQAREAGEKLFF.